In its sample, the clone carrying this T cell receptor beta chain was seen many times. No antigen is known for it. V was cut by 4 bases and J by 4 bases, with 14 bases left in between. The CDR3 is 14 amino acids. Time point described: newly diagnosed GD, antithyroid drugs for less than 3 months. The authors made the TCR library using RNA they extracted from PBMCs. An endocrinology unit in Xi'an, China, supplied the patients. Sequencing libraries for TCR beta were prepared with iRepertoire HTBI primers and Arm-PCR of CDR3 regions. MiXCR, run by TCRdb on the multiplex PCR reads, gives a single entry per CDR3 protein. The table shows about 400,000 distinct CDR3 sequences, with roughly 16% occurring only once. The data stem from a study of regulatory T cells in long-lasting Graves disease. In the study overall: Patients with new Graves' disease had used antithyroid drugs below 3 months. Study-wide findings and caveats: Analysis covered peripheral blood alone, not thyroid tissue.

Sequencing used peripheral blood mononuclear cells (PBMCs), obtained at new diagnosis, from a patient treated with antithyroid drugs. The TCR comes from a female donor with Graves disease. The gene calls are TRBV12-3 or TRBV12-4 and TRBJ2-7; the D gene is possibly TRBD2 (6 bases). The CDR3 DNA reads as TGTGCCAGCAGTTCCTGGGAGGCTGCTTACGAGCAGTACTTC. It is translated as CASSSWEAAYEQYF.